A single sample gave rise to the 32 T cell receptor beta chains below, sequenced in a study of identical twins (dated by TCRdb to 2016 to 2018). Preparation of the library involved 5' RACE. Reads for this sample came from an Illumina HiSeq 2000. TCRdb passed the public sequencing reads through fastp at Q25 and MiXCR, retaining productive beta sequences. Entries are consolidated by CDR3 protein sequence, retaining the most common genes and DNA. This sample holds fewer than 350,000 distinct CDR3 sequences; 8% to 9% were observed only once. The ten biggest clones cover less than 2.5% of the sample. A further study also used this sample, focusing on yellow fever vaccine responses in identical twins.

Sequences were obtained from memory (CD45RO+) T cells sorted from blood. The cell subset or site label on this specimen signifies: CD45RO+ enriched T cells. All receptors derive from a woman under 30 in good health.

This clonotype was found many times. J is TRBJ2-5 and V is TRBV3-1; 10 bases line up with TRBD1. CDR3 length: 16 residues. Trimming at V came to 4 bases and at J to 2 bases, leaving 7 bases not matched to a gene. Germline V gives CDR1 LGHDT, CDR2 YNNKEL (reference sequence). This CDR3 reads CASSRDRGLGQETQYF. For the CDR3, the DNA is TGTGCCAGCAGCCGGGACAGGGGTCTAGGGCAAGAGACCCAGTACTTC.

V gene TRBV6-1 combines with J gene TRBJ2-3; TRBD2 aligns across 11 bases. With V trimmed by 5 bases and J by 1 base, 5 bases remained unmatched. The CDR3 has 16 residues. Germline CDR1 reads MNHNS; CDR2 reads SASEGT. The CDR3 nucleotides are TGTGCCAGCAGTCTTCTAGCGGGGGGCCGCACAGATACGCAGTATTTT. Translation gives CASSLLAGGRTDTQYF.

The table lists this clonotype with many counts. This chain connects TRBV12-3 or TRBV12-4 to TRBJ1-2; D unclear. The ends were cut back, 6 bases at V and 8 bases at J, with 16 bases in the middle. This CDR3 has 13 residues. In nucleotides, the CDR3 is TGTGCCAGCAGCCCGGGCTCAAACGAGGGCTACACCTTC. This sequence encodes CASSPGSNEGYTF.

The rearrangement links TRBV12-3 or TRBV12-4 to TRBJ2-1, with a tentative D call TRBD2 (6 bases). Trimming took 6 bases from V and 4 from J, leaving 25 bases between them. This CDR3 region has 18 residues. The CDR3 reads CASSHDGLTGRFYNEQFF. The CDR3 DNA reads TGTGCCAGCAGCCACGATGGACTAACGGGACGATTTTACAATGAGCAGTTCTTC.

This clonotype was picked up many times. V and J are TRBV20-1 and TRBJ2-5, with D uncertain. CDR1 is DFQATT and CDR2 is SNEGSKA in the germline V gene (reference sequence). Trimming took 4 bases from V and 0 from J, leaving 9 bases between them. The CDR3 has 13 residues. The CDR3 coding sequence is TGCAGTGCTAAACCCGCGTACCAAGAGACCCAGTACTTC. This translates into CSAKPAYQETQYF.

The V gene is TRBV18, the J gene TRBJ2-5; a possible D gene is TRBD2 (6 bases). Germline V lookup: CDR1 KGHSH, CDR2 LQKENI. V was cut by 0 bases and J by 2 bases, with 10 bases left in between. This CDR3 comprises 15 residues. The CDR3 DNA reads as TGTGCCAGCTCACCACCTAGCGGTACTCAAGAGACCCAGTACTTC. Protein product: CASSPPSGTQETQYF.

The chain uses TRBV7-2 and TRBJ2-7; 13 nucleotides agree with TRBD2. The CDR3 runs 15 residues. Germline lookup yields CDR1 SGHTA and CDR2 FQGNSA. J lost 8 bases, V lost 5 bases, and 9 bases had no gene match. CDR3 loop: CASSPETSGRGQQYF. In DNA, the CDR3 is TGTGCCAGCAGCCCCGAAACTAGCGGGAGGGGGCAGCAGTACTTC.

This rearrangement joins TRBV6-1 to TRBJ2-1; 7 nucleotides line up with TRBD2. The germline gives CDR1 MNHNS, CDR2 SASEGT. The CDR3 is made up of 15 amino acids. Germline trimming cut 4 bases from V and 8 bases from J; bases unmatched to any gene: 11. CDR3 region: CASSAFGLGRDEQFF. The CDR3 region has the DNA TGTGCCAGCAGTGCTTTCGGCCTGGGGAGGGATGAGCAGTTCTTC.

The rearrangement links TRBV5-1 to TRBJ2-1, with 10 positions matching TRBD2. The V gene's germline CDR1 is SGHRS and CDR2 YFSETQ. The length of the CDR3 is 14 residues. The V segment lost 4 bases and the J segment 8 bases; nucleotides outside the gene matches: 6. The DNA for the CDR3 is TGCGCCAGCAGCCTCGGGACTAGCGTACATGAGCAGTTCTTC. It translates to CASSLGTSVHEQFF.

This chain links TRBV3-1 with TRBJ1-1; D is undetermined. Germline V gene sequence: CDR1 LGHDT, CDR2 YNNKEL (reference sequence). V shed 1 base and J shed 7 bases, with 10 bases lying between them. The CDR3 consists of 13 residues. The CDR3 coding sequence is TGTGCCAGCAGCCAAGGCCTAGGACGTGAAGCTTTCTTT. Its translation is CASSQGLGREAFF.

The chain has TRBV5-4 and TRBJ2-1; D is ambiguous. V lost 2 bases and J lost 7, with 13 bases in between. CDR1 is SGHNT, CDR2 YYREEE, per germline (reference sequence). This CDR3 region has 14 residues. CDR3 loop: CASSLVGSTNEQFF. CDR3 sequence (DNA): TGTGCCAGCAGCTTAGTTGGGTCTACAAATGAGCAGTTCTTC.

This clonotype was picked up a small number of times. The gene calls are TRBV29-1 and TRBJ1-2; possible D gene TRBD1, 5 bases. Trimming cost V 7 bases and J 10 bases, with 16 bases left between them. The CDR3 consists of 11 residues. From germline, CDR1 is SQVTM and CDR2 ANQGSEA. The CDR3 spells CSGSRDGLYTF. Here the CDR3 DNA reads TGCAGCGGATCCCGGGACGGACTCTACACCTTC.

This clonotype was detected ten times or more. The chain couples TRBV6-1 to TRBJ1-5; D uncertain. Germline V lookup: CDR1 MNHNS, CDR2 SASEGT. The CDR3 spans 14 residues. V was shortened by 9 bases and J by 0 bases, with 12 bases between the two germline ends. The chain's CDR3 is CASHLGYSNQPQHF. CDR3 coding DNA: TGTGCCAGTCACCTGGGGTATAGCAATCAGCCCCAGCATTTT.

This clonotype appeared a few times. V is TRBV6-1 and J is TRBJ1-2; D call uncertain. The CDR3 extends over 12 amino acids. Germline V CDR1 and CDR2: MNHNS, SASEGT. Trimming took 3 bases from V and 5 from J, leaving 7 bases between them. CDR3 nucleotide sequence: TGTGCCAGCAGTGAGGGTCAATATGGCTACACCTTC. Translation: CASSEGQYGYTF.

This clonotype is classed as medium-sized. The rearrangement links TRBV5-1 to TRBJ2-2; TRBD1 is a possible D gene (5 bases). This CDR3 is built from 14 residues. V was trimmed by 6 bases and J by 2 bases, leaving 11 bases between them. Germline V gene sequence: CDR1 SGHRS, CDR2 YFSETQ. The CDR3 region is CASTEQANTGELFF. The CDR3 DNA follows: TGCGCCAGCACGGAACAGGCCAACACCGGGGAGCTGTTTTTT.

The sample holds many counts of this clonotype. The V gene is TRBV6-1, the J gene TRBJ2-1; TRBD1 aligns across 7 bases. Germline trimming cut 5 bases from V and 6 bases from J; bases unmatched to any gene: 7. The CDR3 loop spans 14 amino acids. Germline assignment: CDR1 MNHNS and CDR2 SASEGT. CDR3 coding DNA: TGTGCCAGCAGTAAATATCGGGACAGCAATGAGCAGTTCTTC. Translating gives CASSKYRDSNEQFF.

The CDR3 region has the DNA TGTGCCAGCAGCTTAGCCGTGGCTTCACCCCTCCACTTT. It codes for CASSLAVASPLHF. The rearrangement links TRBV11-2 to TRBJ1-6; D remains ambiguous. Germline V gene lookup returns CDR1 SGHAT and CDR2 FQNNGV. The CDR3 extends over 13 amino acids. Trimming cost V 1 base and J 9 bases, with 7 bases left between them.

The V gene is TRBV19, the J gene TRBJ2-6; 10 positions match TRBD1. Germline V gene lookup returns CDR1 LNHDA and CDR2 SQIVND (reference sequence). V lost 8 bases, J lost 0 bases, and 4 bases stayed unmatched. CDR3 size: 16 residues. Here the CDR3 DNA reads TGTGCCAGTGGGGGACAGGGGTTCTCTGGGGCCAACGTCCTGACTTTC. Its translation is CASGGQGFSGANVLTF.

The rearrangement links TRBV20-1 to TRBJ1-5, with D possibly matching TRBD1 (6 bases). Trimming removed 2 bases at V and 3 bases at J, with 11 bases between. The CDR3 extends over 14 amino acids. Germline CDR1 is DFQATT and CDR2 is SNEGSKA (reference sequence). The CDR3 here is CSARPGQPNQPQHF. The CDR3 DNA reads TGCAGTGCTAGACCCGGACAGCCCAATCAGCCCCAGCATTTT.

This clonotype was detected only a few times. A much larger clone lies a single base off, so this may be a read error. V usage is TRBV28 and J usage is TRBJ2-7; D is possibly TRBD2 (6 bases). Germline values: CDR1 MDHEN, CDR2 SYDVKM. V dropped 4 bases and J dropped 2 bases, with 9 bases sitting between them. The CDR3 contains 13 residues. Here the CDR3 reads CASSSEGPYEQYF. CDR3 nucleotide sequence: TGTGCCAGCAGTTCGGAGGGCCCCTACGAGCAGTACTTC.

This clonotype was observed at least ten times. V gene TRBV7-3 combines with J gene TRBJ2-2; D gene ambiguous. This CDR3 comprises 13 residues. Germline loops: CDR1 SGHTA, CDR2 FQGTGA. The germline V and J ends were trimmed by 4 bases and 4 bases, with 7 bases remaining between them. The CDR3 sequence: CASSSPVTGELFF. CDR3 nucleotides: TGTGCCAGCAGCTCCCCTGTCACCGGGGAGCTGTTTTTT.

This clonotype has a count of ten or more. This chain connects TRBV28 to TRBJ2-2, with a tentative D call TRBD1 (5 bases). Germline V lookup: CDR1 MDHEN, CDR2 SYDVKM. CDR3 length: 13 residues. V lost 6 bases, J lost 5 bases, and 10 bases lay in between. The DNA for the CDR3 is TGTGCCAGCAGGCAGGGATCAACCGGGGAGCTGTTTTTT. Encoded protein: CASRQGSTGELFF.

This clonotype was counted only a few times. The chain couples TRBV2 to TRBJ1-1, with D possibly matching TRBD1 (5 bases). The CDR3 has 15 amino acids. Trimming took off 0 bases at V and 12 bases at J, with 20 bases between the two ends. Germline CDR1 reads SNHLY; CDR2 reads FYNNEI. CDR3 residues: CASSEAWSGTPRPFF. CDR3 coding DNA: TGTGCCAGCAGTGAAGCATGGTCGGGGACCCCCAGACCTTTCTTT.

The V and J genes are TRBV28 and TRBJ2-1, with 8 bases matching TRBD2. This CDR3 has 17 amino acids. Germline-derived CDR1 and CDR2 are MDHEN and SYDVKM. With 1 base clipped from V and 7 bases from J, the junction kept 12 bases outside the gene matches. As DNA, the CDR3 is TGTGCCAGCAGTTTATATGTGGCGGGAGGTACTACTAATGAGCAGTTCTTC. Translating it yields CASSLYVAGGTTNEQFF.

This clonotype was recorded many times. This rearrangement joins TRBV15 to TRBJ2-1, with a possible D match to TRBD2 (5 bases). The V end lost 3 bases, the J end lost 0 bases, and 9 bases lay between the germline ends. CDR3 length: 15 residues. Per the germline V gene, CDR1 is LNHNV and CDR2 is YYDKDF (reference sequence). The CDR3 DNA is TGTGCCACCAGCAGGTCTAGCTTCTCCTACAATGAGCAGTTCTTC. Amino acid sequence: CATSRSSFSYNEQFF.

The table lists this clonotype with a few counts. The chain employs TRBV12-3 or TRBV12-4 and TRBJ2-1, with D possibly TRBD1 on 7 matching bases. Between the trimmed V and J ends, which lost 6 bases and 3 bases, there was a span of 12 bases. The CDR3 spans 14 residues. CDR3 sequence reads: CASRRRDSYNEQFF. CDR3 nucleotide sequence: TGTGCCAGCAGGAGGCGGGACAGCTACAATGAGCAGTTCTTC.

This clonotype was counted at least ten times. This chain connects TRBV11-2 to TRBJ2-1, with TRBD1 matching 8 bases. The junction had 3 bases not matched to a gene; V was cut back by 5 bases and J by 9 bases. Germline V gives CDR1 SGHAT, CDR2 FQNNGV. This CDR3 is 12 amino acids long. The CDR3, as DNA: TGTGCCAGCAGCCCCGACAGGGGTGAGCAGTTCTTC. Protein sequence: CASSPDRGEQFF.

The chain links TRBV20-1 to TRBJ2-3, with TRBD2 identical over 11 bases. The V and J ends lost 5 bases and 3 bases, in that order; junction bases with no gene match: 13. The CDR3 runs 17 residues. Germline loops: CDR1 DFQATT, CDR2 SNEGSKA (reference sequence). CDR3 loop: CSALGTGGTSGTDTQYF. DNA of the CDR3: TGCAGTGCTCTGGGGACGGGTGGGACTAGCGGTACAGATACGCAGTATTTT.

This clonotype has a count of ten or more. V is TRBV20-1 and J is TRBJ2-1; 7 bases are shared with TRBD2. CDR1 DFQATT and CDR2 SNEGSKA come from the germline V gene (reference sequence). This CDR3 is built from 14 residues. V was clipped by 6 bases and J by 4 bases; unmatched bases: 9. For the CDR3, the DNA is TGCAGTGCCAGAAGAAGCGGGATATACAATGAGCAGTTCTTC. Translation: CSARRSGIYNEQFF.

This chain joins TRBV4-1 and TRBJ1-6, with D hard to call. Germline assignment: CDR1 MGHRA and CDR2 YSYEKL. CDR3 length: 17 residues. The V end was cut by 0 bases, the J end by 0 bases, with 9 bases between. The CDR3 bases are TGCGCCAGCAGCCAAGACGAGGGTAGCTCCTATAATTCACCCCTCCACTTT. Its translation is CASSQDEGSSYNSPLHF.

This clonotype was detected many times. This chain uses TRBV7-8 with TRBJ1-2, with a tentative D call TRBD1 (5 bases). The CDR3 loop spans 14 amino acids. Germline values: CDR1 SGHVS, CDR2 FQNEAQ. Trimming left V 5 bases short and J 8 bases short, with 18 bases between. CDR3 DNA sequence: TGTGCCAGCAGCACCGGATGGGGGGATCAGGGCTACACCTTC. Protein product: CASSTGWGDQGYTF.

This clonotype was seen a handful of times. The chain uses TRBV10-2 and TRBJ1-2; maybe TRBD1 (5 bases). CDR1 is WSHSY, CDR2 SAAADI, per germline. V was pared by 8 bases and J by 1 base, with 17 bases between. This CDR3 region has 15 residues. CDR3 sequence: CASGQGAPGNYGYTF. The CDR3 nucleotides read TGCGCCAGCGGGCAAGGGGCGCCCGGTAACTATGGCTACACCTTC.